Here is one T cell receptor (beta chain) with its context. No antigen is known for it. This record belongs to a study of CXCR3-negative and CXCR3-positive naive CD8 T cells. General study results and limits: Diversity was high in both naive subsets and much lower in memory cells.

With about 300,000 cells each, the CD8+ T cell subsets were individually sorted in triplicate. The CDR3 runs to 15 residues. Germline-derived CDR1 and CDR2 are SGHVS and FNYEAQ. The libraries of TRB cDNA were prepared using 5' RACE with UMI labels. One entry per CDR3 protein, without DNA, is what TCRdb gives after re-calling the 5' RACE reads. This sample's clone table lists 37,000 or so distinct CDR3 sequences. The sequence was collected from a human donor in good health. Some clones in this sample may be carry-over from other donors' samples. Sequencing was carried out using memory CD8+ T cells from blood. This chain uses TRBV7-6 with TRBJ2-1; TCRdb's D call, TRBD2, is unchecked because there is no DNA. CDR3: CASSLGTSGSNEQFF.